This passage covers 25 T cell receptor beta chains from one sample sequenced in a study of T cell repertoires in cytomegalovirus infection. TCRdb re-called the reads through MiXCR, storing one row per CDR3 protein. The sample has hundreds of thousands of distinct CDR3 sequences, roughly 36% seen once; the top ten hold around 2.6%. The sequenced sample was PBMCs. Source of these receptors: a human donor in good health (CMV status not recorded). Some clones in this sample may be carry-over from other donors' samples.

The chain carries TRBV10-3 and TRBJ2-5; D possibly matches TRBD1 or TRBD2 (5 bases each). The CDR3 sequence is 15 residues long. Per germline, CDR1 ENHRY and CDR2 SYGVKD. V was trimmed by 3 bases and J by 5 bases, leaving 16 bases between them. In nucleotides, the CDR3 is TGTGCCATCAGTGATAGGGGACGAGGGTTGGAGACCCAGTACTTC. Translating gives CAISDRGRGLETQYF.

CDR3 sequence: CASSLIDSGANVLTF. The CDR3 DNA is TGTGCCAGCAGCTTAATCGACTCTGGGGCCAACGTCCTGACTTTC. The chain carries TRBV7-8 and TRBJ2-6; D is ambiguous. Germline-derived CDR1 and CDR2 are SGHVS and FQNEAQ. This CDR3 has 15 residues. Trimming stripped 2 bases from V and 0 bases from J, with 5 bases between.

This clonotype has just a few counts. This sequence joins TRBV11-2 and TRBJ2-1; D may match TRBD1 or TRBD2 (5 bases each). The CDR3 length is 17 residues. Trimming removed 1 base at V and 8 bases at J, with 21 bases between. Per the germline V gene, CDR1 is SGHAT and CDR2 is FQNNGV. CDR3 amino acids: CASSLVARVLGVDEQFF. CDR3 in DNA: TGTGCCAGCAGCTTAGTTGCTCGGGTACTAGGGGTGGATGAGCAGTTCTTC. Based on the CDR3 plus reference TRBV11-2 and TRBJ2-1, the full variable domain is EAGVAQSPRYKIIEKRQSVAFWCNPISGHATLYWYQQILGQGPKLLIQFQNNGVVDDSQLPKDRFSAERLKGVDSTLKIQPAKLEDSAVYLCASSLVARVLGVDEQFFGPGTRLTVL.

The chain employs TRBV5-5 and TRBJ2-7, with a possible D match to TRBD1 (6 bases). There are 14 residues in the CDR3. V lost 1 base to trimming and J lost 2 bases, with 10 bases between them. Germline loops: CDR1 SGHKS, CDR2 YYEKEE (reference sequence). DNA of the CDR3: TGTGCCAGCAGCTTGCAGGGGTTTCCCTACGAGCAGTACTTC. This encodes CASSLQGFPYEQYF. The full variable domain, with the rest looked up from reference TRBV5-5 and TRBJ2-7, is DAGVTQSPTHLIKTRGQQVTLRCSPISGHKSVSWYQQVLGQGPQFIFQYYEKEERGRGNFPDRFSARQFPNYSSELNVNALLLGDSALYLCASSLQGFPYEQYFGPGTRLTVT.

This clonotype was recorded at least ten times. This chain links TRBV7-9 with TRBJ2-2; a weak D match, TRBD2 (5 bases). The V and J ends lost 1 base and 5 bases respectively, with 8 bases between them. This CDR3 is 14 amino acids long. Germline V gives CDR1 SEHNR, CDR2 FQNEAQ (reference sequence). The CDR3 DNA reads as TGTGCCAGCAGCTTAGGGACTTGGACCGGGGAGCTGTTTTTT. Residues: CASSLGTWTGELFF.

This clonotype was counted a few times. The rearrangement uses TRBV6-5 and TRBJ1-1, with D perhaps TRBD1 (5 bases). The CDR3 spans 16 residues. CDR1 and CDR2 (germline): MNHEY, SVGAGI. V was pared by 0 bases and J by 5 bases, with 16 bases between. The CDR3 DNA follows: TGTGCCAGCAGTTACTCGATATCGGGACTCTCGACTGAAGCTTTCTTT. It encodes CASSYSISGLSTEAFF.

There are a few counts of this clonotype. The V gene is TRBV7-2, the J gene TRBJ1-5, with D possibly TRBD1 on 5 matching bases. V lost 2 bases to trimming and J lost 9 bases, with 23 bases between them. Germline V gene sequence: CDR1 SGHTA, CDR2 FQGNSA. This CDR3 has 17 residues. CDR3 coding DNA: TGTGCCAGCAGCTTATTCGGGGGGAGCGGGGAAATATTGCCCCAGCATTTT. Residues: CASSLFGGSGEILPQHF.

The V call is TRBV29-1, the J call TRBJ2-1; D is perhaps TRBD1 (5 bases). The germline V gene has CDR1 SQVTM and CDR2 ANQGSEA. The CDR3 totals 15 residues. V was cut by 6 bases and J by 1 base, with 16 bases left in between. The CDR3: CSVPVEKGSYNEQFF. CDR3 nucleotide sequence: TGCAGCGTCCCCGTCGAAAAGGGGTCCTACAATGAGCAGTTCTTC.

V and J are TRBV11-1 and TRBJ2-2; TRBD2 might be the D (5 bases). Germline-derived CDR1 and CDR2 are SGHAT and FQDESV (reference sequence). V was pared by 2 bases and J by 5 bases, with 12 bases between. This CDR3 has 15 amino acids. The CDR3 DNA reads TGTGCCAGCAGCTTATCACTAGGGAATACCGGGGAGCTGTTTTTT. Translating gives CASSLSLGNTGELFF.

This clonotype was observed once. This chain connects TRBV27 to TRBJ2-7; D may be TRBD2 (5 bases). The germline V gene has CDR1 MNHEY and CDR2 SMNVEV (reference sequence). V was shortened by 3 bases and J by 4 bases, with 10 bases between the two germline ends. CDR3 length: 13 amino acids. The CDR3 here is CASSFRESYEQYF. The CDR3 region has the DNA TGTGCCAGCAGTTTTAGGGAGTCGTACGAGCAGTACTTC.

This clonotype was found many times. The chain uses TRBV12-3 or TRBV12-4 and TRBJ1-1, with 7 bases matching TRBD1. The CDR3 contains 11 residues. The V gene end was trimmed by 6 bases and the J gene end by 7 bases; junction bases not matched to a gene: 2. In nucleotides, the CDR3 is TGTGCCAGCAGAGGGGGCGTTGAAGCTTTCTTT. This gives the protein CASRGGVEAFF.

The CDR3 is CASKGVFVSEAFF. The DNA of the CDR3 is TGTGCCAGCAAGGGCGTATTTGTATCTGAAGCTTTCTTT. The genes are TRBV28 and TRBJ1-1, with D unresolved. Germline CDR1 reads MDHEN; CDR2 reads SYDVKM. The CDR3 sequence is 13 residues long. The ends were cut back, 7 bases at V and 6 bases at J, with 15 bases in the middle.

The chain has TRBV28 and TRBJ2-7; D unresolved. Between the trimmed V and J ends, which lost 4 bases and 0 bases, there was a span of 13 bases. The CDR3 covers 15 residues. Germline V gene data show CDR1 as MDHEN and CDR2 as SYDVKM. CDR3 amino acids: CASSWDSTSSYEQYF. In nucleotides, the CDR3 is TGTGCCAGCAGTTGGGATAGCACGAGCTCCTACGAGCAGTACTTC.

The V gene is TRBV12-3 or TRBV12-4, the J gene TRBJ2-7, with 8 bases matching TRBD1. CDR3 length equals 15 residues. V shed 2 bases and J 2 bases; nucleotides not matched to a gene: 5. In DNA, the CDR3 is TGTGCCAGCAGTTTATTCCAGGGGGCTGCCTACGAGCAGTACTTC. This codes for CASSLFQGAAYEQYF.

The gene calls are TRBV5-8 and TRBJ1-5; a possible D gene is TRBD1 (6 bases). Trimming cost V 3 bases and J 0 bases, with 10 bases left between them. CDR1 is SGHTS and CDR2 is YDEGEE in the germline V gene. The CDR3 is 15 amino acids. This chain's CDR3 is CASSYDRYSNQPQHF. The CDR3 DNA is TGTGCCAGCAGCTATGACAGGTATAGCAATCAGCCCCAGCATTTT.

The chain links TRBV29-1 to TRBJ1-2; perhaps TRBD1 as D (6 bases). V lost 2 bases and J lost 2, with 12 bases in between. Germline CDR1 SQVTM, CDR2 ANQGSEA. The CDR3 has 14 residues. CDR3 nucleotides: TGCAGCGTTGAAACAGGGCTGACAAACTATGGCTACACCTTC. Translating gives CSVETGLTNYGYTF.

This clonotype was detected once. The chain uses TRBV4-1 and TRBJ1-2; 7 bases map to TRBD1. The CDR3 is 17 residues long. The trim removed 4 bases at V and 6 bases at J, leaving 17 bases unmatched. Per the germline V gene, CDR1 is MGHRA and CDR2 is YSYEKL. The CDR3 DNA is TGCGCCAGCAGCCCCTCCTCCACACAGGGGCGGAGGAATGGCTACACCTTC. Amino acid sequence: CASSPSSTQGRRNGYTF.

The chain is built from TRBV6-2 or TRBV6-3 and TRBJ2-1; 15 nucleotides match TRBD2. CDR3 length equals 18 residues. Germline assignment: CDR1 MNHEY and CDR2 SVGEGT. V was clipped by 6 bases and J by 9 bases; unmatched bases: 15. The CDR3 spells CASSPGTSGRRGPGEQFF. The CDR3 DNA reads TGTGCCAGCAGCCCCGGGACTAGCGGGAGGAGAGGTCCCGGTGAGCAGTTCTTC.

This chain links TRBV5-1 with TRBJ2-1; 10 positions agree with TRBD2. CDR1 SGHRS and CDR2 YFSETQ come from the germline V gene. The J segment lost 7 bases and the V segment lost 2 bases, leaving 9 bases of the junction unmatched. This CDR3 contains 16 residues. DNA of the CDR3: TGCGCCAGCAGCTTCCTTCTAGCGGGAGTTCGTAATGAGCAGTTCTTC. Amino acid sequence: CASSFLLAGVRNEQFF.

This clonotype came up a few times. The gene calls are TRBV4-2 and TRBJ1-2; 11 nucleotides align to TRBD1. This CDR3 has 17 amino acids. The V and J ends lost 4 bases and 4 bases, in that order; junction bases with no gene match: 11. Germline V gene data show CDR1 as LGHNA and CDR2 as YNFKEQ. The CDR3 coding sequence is TGTGCCAGCAGCCGCAGCTCGGACAGGGGGCATCTCTATGGCTACACCTTC. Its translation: CASSRSSDRGHLYGYTF.

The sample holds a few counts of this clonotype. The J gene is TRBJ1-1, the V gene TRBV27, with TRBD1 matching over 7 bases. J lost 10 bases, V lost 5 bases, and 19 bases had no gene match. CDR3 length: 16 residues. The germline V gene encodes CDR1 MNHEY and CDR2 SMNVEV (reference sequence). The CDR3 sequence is CASSPSGRGLGYRAFF. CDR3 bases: TGTGCCAGCAGTCCCTCTGGTAGGGGGCTTGGGTACAGAGCTTTCTTT.

Here the CDR3 DNA reads TGTGCCAGCAGTTACTCGACCCGCGCAGTGGTGAACACTGAAGCTTTCTTT. It is translated as CASSYSTRAVVNTEAFF. The chain links TRBV6-5 to TRBJ1-1; no definite D call. Germline-derived CDR1 and CDR2 are MNHEY and SVGAGI. The CDR3 has 17 amino acids. With 0 bases removed from V and 0 bases from J, the gap between germline ends came to 14 bases.

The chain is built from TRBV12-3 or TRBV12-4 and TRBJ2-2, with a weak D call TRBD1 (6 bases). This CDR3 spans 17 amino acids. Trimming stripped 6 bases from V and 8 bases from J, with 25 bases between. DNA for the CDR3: TGTGCCAGCAGCAATGACCTAGGGACAAGAATTCGGGGGGAGCTGTTTTTT. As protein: CASSNDLGTRIRGELFF.

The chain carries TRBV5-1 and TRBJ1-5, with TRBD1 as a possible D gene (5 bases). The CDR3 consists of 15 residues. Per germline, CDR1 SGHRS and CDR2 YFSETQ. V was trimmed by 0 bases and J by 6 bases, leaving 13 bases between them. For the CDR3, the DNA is TGCGCCAGCAGCTTGGGGGGCGCGGGTGGTCAGCCCCAGCATTTT. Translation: CASSLGGAGGQPQHF.

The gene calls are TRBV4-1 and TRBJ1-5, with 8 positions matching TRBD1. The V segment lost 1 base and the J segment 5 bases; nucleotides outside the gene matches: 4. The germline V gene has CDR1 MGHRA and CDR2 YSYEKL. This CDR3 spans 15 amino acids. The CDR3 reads CASSQVAGGYQPQHF. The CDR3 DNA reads TGCGCCAGCAGCCAAGTAGCAGGGGGCTATCAGCCCCAGCATTTT.